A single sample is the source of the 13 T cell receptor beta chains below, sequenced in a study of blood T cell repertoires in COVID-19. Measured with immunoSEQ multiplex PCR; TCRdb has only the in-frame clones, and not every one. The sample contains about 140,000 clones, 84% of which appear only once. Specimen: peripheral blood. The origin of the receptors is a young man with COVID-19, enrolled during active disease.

The DNA of the CDR3 is TGTGCCAGCAGCAAAAGTACAGGGTACAATGAGCAGTTCTTC. It codes for CASSKSTGYNEQFF. This chain connects TRBV7-9 to TRBJ2-1; D might be TRBD1 (6 bases). In germline, CDR1 is SEHNR, CDR2 FQNEAQ (reference sequence). This CDR3 contains 14 residues. Trimming cost V 5 bases and J 4 bases, with 12 bases left between them.

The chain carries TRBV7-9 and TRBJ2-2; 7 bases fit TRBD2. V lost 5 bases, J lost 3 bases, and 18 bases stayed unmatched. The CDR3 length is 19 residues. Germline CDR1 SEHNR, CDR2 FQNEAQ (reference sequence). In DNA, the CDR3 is TGTGCCAGCAGCCCTTCACGCGTGCGGCTAGCGGTCTACACCGGGGAGCTGTTTTTT. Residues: CASSPSRVRLAVYTGELFF.

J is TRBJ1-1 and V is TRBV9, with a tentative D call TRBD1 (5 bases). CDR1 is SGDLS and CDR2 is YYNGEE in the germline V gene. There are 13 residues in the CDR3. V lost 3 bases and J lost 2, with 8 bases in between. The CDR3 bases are TGTGCCAGCAGCGGCGGACATAACACTGAAGCTTTCTTT. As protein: CASSGGHNTEAFF.

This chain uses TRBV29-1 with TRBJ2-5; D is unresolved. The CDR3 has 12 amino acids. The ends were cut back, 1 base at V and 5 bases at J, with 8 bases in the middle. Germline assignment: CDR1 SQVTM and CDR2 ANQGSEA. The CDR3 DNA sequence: TGCAGCGTTGAAGCGAGCTCGGAGACCCAGTACTTC. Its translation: CSVEASSETQYF.

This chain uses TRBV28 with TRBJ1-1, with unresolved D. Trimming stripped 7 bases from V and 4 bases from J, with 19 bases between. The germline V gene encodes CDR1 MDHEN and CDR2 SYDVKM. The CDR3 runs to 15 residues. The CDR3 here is CASNHPLGMSTEAFF. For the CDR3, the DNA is TGTGCCAGCAACCACCCTCTCGGTATGAGCACTGAAGCTTTCTTT.

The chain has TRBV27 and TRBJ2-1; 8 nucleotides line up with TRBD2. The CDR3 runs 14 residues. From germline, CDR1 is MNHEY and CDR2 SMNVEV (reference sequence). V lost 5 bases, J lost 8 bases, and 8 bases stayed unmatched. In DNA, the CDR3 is TGTGCCAGCAGTATGGGACTAGAAACCGATGAGCAGTTCTTC. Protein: CASSMGLETDEQFF.

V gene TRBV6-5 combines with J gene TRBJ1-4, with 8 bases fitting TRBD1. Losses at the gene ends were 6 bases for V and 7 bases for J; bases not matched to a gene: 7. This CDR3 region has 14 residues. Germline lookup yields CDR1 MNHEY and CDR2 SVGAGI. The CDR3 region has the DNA TGTGCCAGCAGGCTTACCGGGACAGGTGAAAAACTGTTTTTT. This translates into CASRLTGTGEKLFF.

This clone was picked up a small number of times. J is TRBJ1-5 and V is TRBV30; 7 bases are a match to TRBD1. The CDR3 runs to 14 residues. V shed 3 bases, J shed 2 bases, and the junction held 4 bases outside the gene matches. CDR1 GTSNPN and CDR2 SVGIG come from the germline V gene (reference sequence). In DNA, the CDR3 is TGTGCCTGGAGGGATACAGGGGGCAATCAGCCCCAGCATTTT. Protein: CAWRDTGGNQPQHF.

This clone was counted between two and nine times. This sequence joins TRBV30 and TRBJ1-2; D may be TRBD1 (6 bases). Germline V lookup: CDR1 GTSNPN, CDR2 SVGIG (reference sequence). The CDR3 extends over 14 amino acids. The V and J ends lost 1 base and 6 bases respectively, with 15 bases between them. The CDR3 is CAWSGQVERNGYTF. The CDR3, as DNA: TGTGCCTGGAGTGGACAGGTGGAACGTAATGGCTACACCTTC.

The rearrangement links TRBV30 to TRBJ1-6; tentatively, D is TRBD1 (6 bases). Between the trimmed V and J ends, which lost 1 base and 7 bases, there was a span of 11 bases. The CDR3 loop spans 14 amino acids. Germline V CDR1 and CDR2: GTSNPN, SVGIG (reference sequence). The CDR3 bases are TGTGCCTGGAGTGCCGGACAGCCGAATTCACCCCTCCACTTT. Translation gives CAWSAGQPNSPLHF.

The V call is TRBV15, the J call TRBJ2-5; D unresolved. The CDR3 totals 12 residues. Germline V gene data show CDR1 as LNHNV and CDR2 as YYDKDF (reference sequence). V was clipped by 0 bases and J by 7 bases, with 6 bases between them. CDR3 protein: CATSRDVSTQYF. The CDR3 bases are TGTGCCACCAGCAGAGATGTCTCGACCCAGTACTTC. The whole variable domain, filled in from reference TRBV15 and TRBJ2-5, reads DAMVIQNPRYQVTQFGKPVTLSCSQTLNHNVMYWYQQKSSQAPKLLFHYYDKDFNNEADTPDNFQSRRPNTSFCFLDIRSPGLGDTAMYLCATSRDVSTQYFGPGTRLLVL.

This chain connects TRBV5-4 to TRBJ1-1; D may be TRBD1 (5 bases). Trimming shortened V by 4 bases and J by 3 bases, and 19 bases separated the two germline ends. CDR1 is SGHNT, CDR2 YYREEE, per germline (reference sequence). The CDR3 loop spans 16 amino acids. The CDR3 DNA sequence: TGTGCCAGCAGCCCAAGTGGGGGGTCGTGGGACACTGAAGCTTTCTTT. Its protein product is CASSPSGGSWDTEAFF.

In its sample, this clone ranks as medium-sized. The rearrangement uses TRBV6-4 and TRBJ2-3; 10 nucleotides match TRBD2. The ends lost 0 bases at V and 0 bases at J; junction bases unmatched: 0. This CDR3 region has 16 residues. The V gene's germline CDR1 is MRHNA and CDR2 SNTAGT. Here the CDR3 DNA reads TGTGCCAGCAGTGACTCGACTAGCGGGAGCACAGATACGCAGTATTTT. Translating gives CASSDSTSGSTDTQYF.